This entry is about one TCR beta chain. This specimen comes from a study of blood T cell repertoires in COVID-19. The germline gives CDR1 MNHEY, CDR2 SVGAGI. This CDR3 contains 15 residues. Unmatched junction bases numbered 6, after V lost 5 bases and J lost 6 bases. Original data processing: The assay estimated nucleated cells by amplifying reference gene primers. Repertoires were generated with immunoSEQ multiplex PCR, while TCRdb's copy carries only in-frame clones and drops some. That table furnishes V, J and clone size, whereas the DNA furnished D and trimming. The sample consists of roughly 43,000 clones, 70% to 90% of them appearing once.

The sample consisted of peripheral blood. V is TRBV6-5 and J is TRBJ1-6; the match to TRBD1 covers 8 bases. This TCR was sampled from a man aged 60 to 75 with active COVID-19. The CDR3 DNA reads as TGTGCCAGCAGTCGCAGGGGGCGGCTTAATTCACCCCTCCACTTT. This gives the protein CASSRRGRLNSPLHF.